A selection of T cell receptor beta chains follows, all from one sample in a study of T and B cells in COVID-19 patients. One entry per CDR3 protein, called by TCRdb with MiXCR from the multiplex PCR reads. The sample has about 13,000 distinct CDR3 sequences; over 25% are singletons. Sequenced material: blood. Receptors were obtained from a human donor who had recovered from COVID-19. The CDR3 runs from the conserved cysteine through the conserved F or W. Fields, in order: D gene, clone size, V gene, J gene, CDR3 protein, CDR3 DNA. D genes are given only for firm matches. Clone size is stated in some rows and not others, as once, few, many or a class when expanded.

.	few	TRBV6-6	TRBJ1-2	CASVPPSGTAGDGYTF	TGTGCCAGCGTGCCTCCCTCCGGGACCGCGGGGGATGGCTACACCTTC
.	many	TRBV5-6	TRBJ2-1	CASSEIRFGSSYNEQFF	TGTGCCAGCAGCGAGATTAGGTTTGGGAGCTCCTACAATGAGCAGTTCTTC
TRBD1	many	TRBV6-5	TRBJ1-6	CASSDRDRDSPLHF	TGTGCCAGCAGTGACCGGGACAGGGATTCACCCCTCCACTTT
.	medium-sized	TRBV19	TRBJ1-5	CASSIVPNNQPQHF	TGTGCCAGTAGTATAGTACCCAACAATCAGCCCCAGCATTTT
TRBD2	medium-sized	TRBV5-5	TRBJ2-3	CASSLRKTSGGTDTQYF	TGTGCCAGCAGCCTTCGAAAAACTAGCGGAGGCACAGATACGCAGTATTTT
TRBD1	medium-sized	TRBV5-6	TRBJ2-3	CASRSGQGADTQYF	TGTGCCAGCAGGTCGGGACAGGGAGCAGATACGCAGTATTTT
.	.	TRBV12-3/TRBV12-4	TRBJ1-2	CASSRHQANYGYTF	TGTGCCAGCAGCAGACACCAGGCTAACTATGGCTACACCTTC
TRBD1	.	TRBV12-3/TRBV12-4	TRBJ2-2	CASRPTGTGELFF	TGTGCCAGCAGGCCGACAGGGACCGGGGAGCTGTTTTTT
.	few	TRBV6-5	TRBJ2-5	CASSYSMGGGQETQYF	TGTGCCAGCAGTTACTCGATGGGGGGCGGGCAAGAGACCCAGTACTTC
TRBD1	many	TRBV12-3/TRBV12-4	TRBJ2-1	CASSLDRGPHNEQFF	TGTGCCAGCAGTTTAGACAGGGGGCCGCACAATGAGCAGTTCTTC
.	.	TRBV5-1	TRBJ1-2	CASSLGPSGAAHGYTF	TGCGCCAGCAGCTTGGGACCCTCGGGGGCGGCCCATGGCTACACCTTC
.	.	TRBV7-2	TRBJ2-5	CASSFPGRQETQYF	TGTGCCAGCAGCTTTCCCGGGCGGCAGGAGACCCAGTACTTC
.	few	TRBV6-1	TRBJ1-5	CASSEFSGVVGNQPQHF	TGTGCCAGCAGTGAATTTTCGGGGGTGGTTGGCAATCAGCCCCAGCATTTT
.	.	TRBV7-2	TRBJ2-5	CASSIPLGGQTIGAQYF	TGTGCCAGCAGCATCCCCCTCGGGGGACAGACTATAGGGGCCCAGTACTTC
.	few	TRBV11-2	TRBJ2-1	CASSYRTPSYNEQFF	TGTGCCAGCAGCTATAGGACTCCCTCCTACAATGAGCAGTTCTTC
TRBD2	.	TRBV20-1	TRBJ2-1	CSARDPSGRAPDEQFF	TGCAGTGCTAGAGATCCAAGCGGGAGGGCCCCCGATGAGCAGTTCTTC
.	medium-sized	TRBV19	TRBJ2-7	CASPATRSSYEQYF	TGTGCCAGTCCGGCCACTCGAAGCTCCTACGAGCAGTACTTC
.	.	TRBV12-3/TRBV12-4	TRBJ1-4	CASSSLTGSYEKLFF	TGTGCCAGCAGTTCCTTGACAGGTTCCTATGAAAAACTGTTTTTT
.	few	TRBV6-5	TRBJ1-2	CASREAFNYGYTF	TGTGCCAGCCGCGAAGCCTTTAACTATGGCTACACCTTC
.	many	TRBV27	TRBJ1-3	CASYGFGQGKTGNTIYF	TGTGCCAGCTATGGGTTCGGGCAGGGGAAAACTGGAAACACCATATATTTT
TRBD2	medium-sized	TRBV19	TRBJ2-7	CASSAKTSGRSEQYF	TGTGCCAGTAGTGCCAAGACTAGCGGGAGATCCGAGCAGTACTTC
TRBD1	.	TRBV28	TRBJ1-4	CASHGTGSGEKLFF	TGTGCCAGCCATGGGACAGGCTCAGGTGAAAAACTGTTTTTT
TRBD1	many	TRBV6-5	TRBJ1-5	CASSSGTGAPNQPQHF	TGTGCCAGCAGTTCTGGGACAGGGGCCCCTAACCAGCCCCAGCATTTT
.	many	TRBV19	TRBJ2-7	CASSMGPAPSYEQYF	TGTGCCAGTAGTATGGGACCGGCCCCCTCCTACGAGCAGTACTTC
.	few	TRBV12-3/TRBV12-4	TRBJ2-7	CASSLDRRYEQYF	TGTGCCAGCAGCCTAGACAGGCGCTACGAGCAGTACTTC
TRBD1	medium-sized	TRBV5-6	TRBJ2-7	CASSPGTGREQYF	TGTGCCAGCAGCCCAGGGACAGGGCGGGAGCAGTACTTC
TRBD1	.	TRBV27	TRBJ1-2	CASRWTGQSNYGYTF	TGTGCCAGCAGATGGACAGGCCAATCGAACTATGGCTACACCTTC
TRBD1	few	TRBV6-1	TRBJ1-1	CASSVTEDRATEAFF	TGTGCCAGCAGTGTGACCGAGGACAGGGCGACTGAAGCTTTCTTT
TRBD1	.	TRBV27	TRBJ1-1	CASRTGTGDTEAFF	TGTGCCAGCAGGACCGGGACAGGGGACACTGAAGCTTTCTTT
.	.	TRBV12-3/TRBV12-4	TRBJ2-5	CASSSGVVQETQYF	TGTGCCAGCAGTTCAGGGGTGGTCCAAGAGACCCAGTACTTC
TRBD1	many	TRBV12-3/TRBV12-4	TRBJ1-5	CASSTGGETHQPQHF	TGTGCCAGCAGCACAGGGGGCGAGACTCATCAGCCCCAGCATTTT
TRBD1	few	TRBV20-1	TRBJ2-7	CSATLLLGDRGSYEQYF	TGCAGTGCTACCCTACTACTCGGGGACAGGGGTTCGTACGAGCAGTACTTC
TRBD2	.	TRBV20-1	TRBJ2-3	CSATRLAGGADTQYF	TGCAGTGCTACCCGACTAGCGGGGGGCGCAGATACGCAGTATTTT
.	many	TRBV30	TRBJ2-7	CAWVDEQYF	TGTGCCTGGGTGGACGAGCAGTACTTC
.	few	TRBV28	TRBJ2-1	CASSPTRRVGENEQFF	TGTGCCAGCAGTCCGACTAGGAGGGTTGGTGAGAATGAGCAGTTCTTC